This is a list of T cell receptor beta chains from one sample in a study of T cells after yellow fever vaccination. TCRdb processed the 5' RACE reads anew with MiXCR; each CDR3 protein has one entry. The sample records about 210,000 distinct CDR3 sequences, about 3% being singletons. The sample here was CD4+ T cells sorted from PBMCs, taken 10 days after the yellow fever booster vaccination. The receptor source for this set is a man between 18 and 35 years old who received the YFV17D yellow fever vaccine. Both conserved end residues are part of each CDR3. D genes are given only for firm matches. Part of the rows lack a size; the others show once, few, many or a class for expanded clones.

TRBJ2-5,TRBV7-9,few,.,TGTGCCAGCAGCTCCCCGGGGACGGAGAGCTTACAAGAGACCCAGTACTTC,CASSSPGTESLQETQYF
TRBJ2-2,TRBV9,many,TRBD2,TGTGCCAGCAGCCCCAGGACTAGCGGGTTAGGTACCGGGGAGCTGTTTTTT,CASSPRTSGLGTGELFF
TRBJ2-1,TRBV20-1,many,TRBD2,TGCAGTGCTCCGACTAGCGGGGGCACTGGGGAGCAGTTCTTC,CSAPTSGGTGEQFF
TRBJ1-1,TRBV20-1,many,.,TGCAGTGCTAGAGGAAGCAGGGCTGGCACTGAAGCTTTCTTT,CSARGSRAGTEAFF
TRBJ2-3,TRBV11-2,many,TRBD2,TGTGCCAGCAGCCAGACTAGCGGGGGGGTCACAGATACGCAGTATTTT,CASSQTSGGVTDTQYF
TRBJ2-5,TRBV7-6,.,TRBD1,TGTGCCAGCAGCTTCTCCACAGGGGGGCCGTCAGAGACCCAGTACTTC,CASSFSTGGPSETQYF
TRBJ2-7,TRBV9,many,.,TGTGCCAGCAGCGGGTACGTTAGTGGCGAGCAGTACTTC,CASSGYVSGEQYF
TRBJ1-2,TRBV9,many,.,TGTGCCAGCAGCGTTTCGCCAGGCCAAGAGGGAAGTGGCTACACCTTC,CASSVSPGQEGSGYTF
TRBJ1-2,TRBV6-1,many,TRBD1,TGTGCCAGCAGTGAAGTAGGGACAGGCCTTGGCTACACCTTC,CASSEVGTGLGYTF
TRBJ2-7,TRBV5-1,many,.,TGCGCCAGCAGCCCCGGGAAGGGGAGCTACGAGCAGTACTTC,CASSPGKGSYEQYF
TRBJ2-7,TRBV30,once,.,TGTGCCTGGAATGGGGTCACCTACGAGCAGTACTTC,CAWNGVTYEQYF
TRBJ2-7,TRBV7-2,few,.,TGTGCCAGCGGTGAGGGCACAAACTCCTACGAGCAGTACTTC,CASGEGTNSYEQYF
TRBJ2-1,TRBV7-3,.,TRBD1,TGTGCCAGCAGCTTTTCCGGGGACAGGGGCAATGAGCAGTTCTTC,CASSFSGDRGNEQFF
TRBJ2-3,TRBV5-5,many,.,TGTGCCAGCAGCTTGTCAGGGGTTAGCACAGATACGCAGTATTTT,CASSLSGVSTDTQYF
TRBJ2-3,TRBV7-2,many,TRBD2,TGTGCCAGCAGCCGTCCTAGCGGGGGGGCGGATACGCAGTATTTT,CASSRPSGGADTQYF
TRBJ1-1,TRBV12-3/TRBV12-4,few,.,TGTGCCAGCAGTTTCCTCCAGGGTCGGGCTTTCTTT,CASSFLQGRAFF
TRBJ1-6,TRBV6-6,few,.,TGTGCCAGCAGTTACTCAGGGGCCGGGAATTCACCCCTCCACTTT,CASSYSGAGNSPLHF
TRBJ2-4,TRBV20-1,many,.,TGCAGTGCTAGACAGGTGGCACACATTCAGTACTTC,CSARQVAHIQYF
TRBJ1-3,TRBV7-9,many,.,TGTGCCAGCAGCTTAATTACCCTAGTTTACTCTGGAAACACCATATATTTT,CASSLITLVYSGNTIYF
TRBJ2-1,TRBV7-2,few,.,TGTGCCAGCAGCCGCGAAAGGAATGAGCAGTTCTTC,CASSRERNEQFF
TRBJ2-3,TRBV11-2,.,TRBD2,TGTGCCAGCCTTTCGGGGGGAAATACGCAGTATTTT,CASLSGGNTQYF
TRBJ1-4,TRBV5-1,many,TRBD1,TGCGCCAGCAGGAAGGGGACAGGGAGTGAAAAACTGTTTTTT,CASRKGTGSEKLFF
TRBJ1-2,TRBV12-3/TRBV12-4,few,.,TGTGCCAGCAGTTTACGACAGTGGAATGGCTACACCTTC,CASSLRQWNGYTF
TRBJ1-1,TRBV29-1,many,.,TGCAGCGTCACTCCAGGGAACACTGAAGCTTTCTTT,CSVTPGNTEAFF
TRBJ2-7,TRBV3-1,many,TRBD2,TGTGCCAGCAGCCAAGATCATCTAGCGGGGCCCTACGAGCAGTACTTC,CASSQDHLAGPYEQYF
TRBJ2-1,TRBV5-4,many,.,TGTGCCAGCAGCCTAGAGTATGGGCGGATCTCCTACAATGAGCAGTTCTTC,CASSLEYGRISYNEQFF
TRBJ2-3,TRBV4-3,many,.,TGCGCCAGCAGCCAAGAAAGACGGTCTGGGAGCACAGATACGCAGTATTTT,CASSQERRSGSTDTQYF
TRBJ1-2,TRBV4-1,.,.,TGCGCCAGCAGCCAAGCACTTAACTATGGCTACACCTTC,CASSQALNYGYTF
TRBJ2-3,TRBV12-3/TRBV12-4,.,.,TGTGCCAGCAGTCACCCCAAGGGCTCCATTGCAGATACGCAGTATTTT,CASSHPKGSIADTQYF
TRBJ2-3,TRBV5-1,many,TRBD1,TGCGCCAGCAGCATGGACAGGGGAAGCACAGATACGCAGTATTTT,CASSMDRGSTDTQYF
TRBJ2-3,TRBV4-2,few,TRBD2,TGTGCCAGCAGCCAAGTCTCGAGCGGGGGGGCGGCAGATACGCAGTATTTT,CASSQVSSGGAADTQYF
TRBJ1-5,TRBV7-2,few,.,TGTGCCAGCAGCCAGAGAACAAGCAATCAGCCCCAGCATTTT,CASSQRTSNQPQHF
TRBJ2-3,TRBV20-1,few,.,TGCAGTGCTAGGGGTCTCGAGCAGTATTTT,CSARGLEQYF
TRBJ2-6,TRBV5-1,many,TRBD2,TGCGCCAGCACCTTAGCGGGACTCTCTGGGGCCAACGTCCTGACTTTC,CASTLAGLSGANVLTF
TRBJ1-2,TRBV7-9,.,.,TGTGCCAGCGTACCCCCCAATGTCTATGGCTACACCTTC,CASVPPNVYGYTF
TRBJ2-2,TRBV27,.,.,TGTGCCAGCAGTTTATGGGGACTCCGAGAGAACACCGGGGAGCTGTTTTTT,CASSLWGLRENTGELFF
TRBJ1-5,TRBV3-1,.,.,TGTGCCAGCAGCCAAGGCAGTTGGAAGCCCCAGCATTTT,CASSQGSWKPQHF
TRBJ2-1,TRBV12-3/TRBV12-4,many,.,TGTGCCAGCAGTGAGTCACCCACTGGGTACAATGAGCAGTTCTTC,CASSESPTGYNEQFF
TRBJ2-7,TRBV7-2,few,.,TGTGCCAGCAGCACGGGACTTGCCGCCTACGAGCAGTACTTC,CASSTGLAAYEQYF
TRBJ1-6,TRBV6-5,.,TRBD1,TGTGCCAGCAGGAGGACAGGGGATTCACCCCTCCACTTT,CASRRTGDSPLHF
TRBJ2-6,TRBV6-1,few,.,TGTGCCAGCACTGGGGCCAACGTCCTGACTTTC,CASTGANVLTF
TRBJ2-6,TRBV5-5,many,.,TGTGCCAGCACCCCAGATTCCGGGGCCAACGTCCTGACTTTC,CASTPDSGANVLTF
TRBJ1-2,TRBV5-4,.,.,TGTGCCAGCAGTTCCGACGGAAGGGCGGGAGTTGGCTACACCTTC,CASSSDGRAGVGYTF
TRBJ1-2,TRBV24-1,few,.,TGTGCCACCAGTGACGCCCAAAACTATGGCTACACCTTC,CATSDAQNYGYTF
TRBJ2-1,TRBV7-8,many,.,TGTGCCAGCAGCTTACGCGGGACCACCTACAATGAGCAGTTCTTC,CASSLRGTTYNEQFF
TRBJ1-1,TRBV11-1,.,.,TGTGCCAGCAGCTCAGACAGAATCACTGAAGCTTTCTTT,CASSSDRITEAFF
TRBJ1-2,TRBV7-8,many,TRBD1,TGTGCCAGCAGCTCAGGGGACAGGGCTAGTTACGGCTACACCTTC,CASSSGDRASYGYTF
TRBJ2-3,TRBV15,many,TRBD2,TGTGCCACCAGCTTTCGTTGGGCGGTAGCGGGGGTGAGAGATACGCAGTATTTT,CATSFRWAVAGVRDTQYF
TRBJ2-3,TRBV6-5,many,TRBD2,TGTGCCGCTCAGCGGGGGCCCACAGATACGCAGTATTTT,CAAQRGPTDTQYF
TRBJ2-5,TRBV28,many,TRBD2,TGTGCCAGCAGTTTATCGCGGGGGGCCCAAGAGACCCAGTACTTC,CASSLSRGAQETQYF
TRBJ2-2,TRBV7-3,many,.,TGTGCCAGCAGCCCCGAGGGACCCAAAAACACCGGGGAGCTGTTTTTT,CASSPEGPKNTGELFF
TRBJ2-5,TRBV25-1,many,.,TGTGCCAGCAGTGGGCCCGAGACCCAGTACTTC,CASSGPETQYF
TRBJ2-3,TRBV6-5,many,.,TGTGCCAGCAGTTTCTCCCGGGGCCTAGATACGCAGTATTTT,CASSFSRGLDTQYF
TRBJ2-1,TRBV9,few,TRBD2,TGTGCCAGCAGCGCCCGAACCGGGACTAGCCCCCATGAGCAGTTCTTC,CASSARTGTSPHEQFF
TRBJ1-6,TRBV4-2,.,.,TGTGCCAGCAGCCAAGCGGATTCACCCCTCCACTTT,CASSQADSPLHF